This T cell receptor beta chain was captured in a study of T cells in Graves' hyperthyroidism and ophthalmopathy. This clonotype was counted only a few times. Amplification yielded TCR beta CDR3 regions, with RNA transcripts as the source. The primer set for the first-round RT-PCR of the TCR CDR3 was HTBI. TCRdb itself ran the multiplex PCR reads through MiXCR, one entry per CDR3 protein. The table records about 840,000 distinct CDR3 sequences, roughly 40% of them present only once. In patients aged 18 to 65, hyperthyroidism was newly diagnosed, with duration under 2 months. V was clipped by 4 bases and J by 0 bases; unmatched bases: 6. The CDR3 has 16 amino acids. Germline loops: CDR1 SEHNR, CDR2 FQNEAQ (reference sequence).

Sequences were obtained from blood. This TCR came from a man younger than 30 with Graves' hyperthyroidism. This rearrangement joins TRBV7-9 to TRBJ1-3; 7 bases agree with TRBD1. This chain's CDR3 is CASSSPGTVSGNTIYF. As DNA, the CDR3 is TGTGCCAGCAGCTCCCCCGGGACAGTCTCTGGAAACACCATATATTTT.